These T cell receptor beta chains were read from a single sample in a study of T cells in pancreatic ductal adenocarcinoma. Assay used: immunoSEQ multiplex PCR; TCRdb lists only in-frame clones, some missing. The data hold over 85,000 clones, with about 95% observed a single time. Sequencing was carried out using PBMCs. These receptors all stem from a human donor with pancreatic ductal adenocarcinoma. The conserved cysteine and the conserved F or W are not part of the CDR3 here. Fields, in order: J gene, V gene, CDR3 length, CDR3 protein.

TRBJ1-3	TRBV7-9	15	ASSRLQGRYSGNTIY
TRBJ2-4	TRBV9	12	ASSRQGFGNIQY
TRBJ2-7	TRBV6-5	13	ASSYSRTGGDEQY
TRBJ2-5	TRBV10-3	13	AISEPQGGTETQY
TRBJ2-7	TRBV7-9	11	ASSLMEEDEQY
TRBJ2-7	TRBV29-1	11	SVEPKRGYEQY
TRBJ2-3	TRBV5-1	11	ASSERDTDTQY
TRBJ2-3	TRBV7-6	15	ASSLDLRGRITDTQY
TRBJ2-1	TRBV25-1	15	ASSEWVAGASYNEQF
TRBJ2-7	TRBV7-2	11	ASSVLAVYEQY
TRBJ2-3	TRBV7-8	14	ASSLVGGFGTDTQY
TRBJ2-1	TRBV19	13	ASSPMSSSYNEQF
TRBJ2-2	TRBV9	14	ASSVGGSSAGGELF
TRBJ2-6	TRBV9	15	ASSVAGQGTGANVLT
TRBJ1-2	TRBV7-9	13	ASSLAEGQLGGYT
TRBJ2-7	TRBV7-9	14	ASSPLNGRGLYEQY
TRBJ2-5	TRBV28	12	ASSPGGRSETQY
TRBJ2-5	TRBV7-9	10	ATGGMQETQY
TRBJ2-2	TRBV7-6	15	ASSLARLAGGGGELF
TRBJ2-7	TRBV28	11	ASSRTATYEQY
TRBJ1-2	TRBV4-3	13	ASSQGGSPGYGYT
TRBJ2-7	TRBV9	13	ASSLGTLPGYEQY
TRBJ2-3	TRBV7-9	11	ASSLDNADTQY
TRBJ2-1	TRBV7-3	14	ASSQPGLAATNEQF